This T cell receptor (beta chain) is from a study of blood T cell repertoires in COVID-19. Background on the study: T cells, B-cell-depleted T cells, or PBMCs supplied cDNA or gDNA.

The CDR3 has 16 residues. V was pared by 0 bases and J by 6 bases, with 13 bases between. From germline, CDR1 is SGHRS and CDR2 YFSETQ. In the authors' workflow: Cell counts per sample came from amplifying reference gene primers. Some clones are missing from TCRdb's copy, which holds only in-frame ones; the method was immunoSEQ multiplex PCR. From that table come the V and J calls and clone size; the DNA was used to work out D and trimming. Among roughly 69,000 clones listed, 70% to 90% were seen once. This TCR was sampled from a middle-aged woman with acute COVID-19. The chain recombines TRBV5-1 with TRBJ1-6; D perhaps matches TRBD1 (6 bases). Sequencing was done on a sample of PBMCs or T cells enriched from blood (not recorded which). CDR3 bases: TGCGCCAGCAGCTTGGCGGTGGGGGCCGGTAATTCACCCCTCCACTTT. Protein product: CASSLAVGAGNSPLHF.